These 10 T cell receptor beta chains were all obtained from the same sample, sequenced in a study of shared T cell receptors in the human thymus. Here immunoSEQ multiplex PCR was the method, and the copy in TCRdb shows in-frame clones only, minus some. The sample lists around 730,000 clones; roughly 85% were seen once. These data were likewise used in another study, on human thymus T cells.

Sequencing was done on a sample of thymocytes. These receptors all come from a girl younger than two with a congenital heart defect.

The chain links TRBV27 to TRBJ1-3; D unclear. Trimming left V 9 bases short and J 0 bases short, with 3 bases between. CDR1 is MNHEY and CDR2 is SMNVEV in the germline V gene (reference sequence). The CDR3 loop spans 11 amino acids. For the CDR3, the DNA is TGTGCCAGTCTCTCTGGAAACACCATATATTTT. This encodes CASLSGNTIYF.

V and J are TRBV6-1 and TRBJ2-3; D perhaps matches TRBD2 (6 bases). The CDR3 is 11 residues long. CDR1 and CDR2 (germline): MNHNS, SASEGT. Between the trimmed V and J ends, which lost 2 bases and 10 bases, there was a span of 7 bases. CDR3: CASSEREPQYF. The CDR3 coding sequence is TGTGCCAGCAGTGAACGGGAGCCGCAGTATTTT.

The chain is built from TRBV5-4 and TRBJ2-3; tentative D call: TRBD2 (5 bases). The CDR3 runs to 14 residues. Germline V gene lookup returns CDR1 SGHNT and CDR2 YYREEE (reference sequence). Trimming cost V 4 bases and J 0 bases, with 9 bases left between them. The CDR3 is CASSRTASTDTQYF. In DNA, the CDR3 is TGTGCCAGCAGCCGGACTGCTAGCACAGATACGCAGTATTTT.

For the CDR3, the DNA is TGTGCCAGCAGTTTCCGGGACAGGGAGATGAACGAGCAGTACTTC. This translates into CASSFRDREMNEQYF. The rearrangement links TRBV28 to TRBJ2-7; 9 bases map to TRBD1. Germline V gene lookup returns CDR1 MDHEN and CDR2 SYDVKM. The ends lost 3 bases at V and 5 bases at J; junction bases unmatched: 8. This CDR3 spans 15 amino acids.

This chain connects TRBV9 to TRBJ1-2; 8 nucleotides align to TRBD1. The CDR3 runs to 15 residues. V was clipped by 4 bases and J by 8 bases; unmatched bases: 13. Germline CDR1 reads SGDLS; CDR2 reads YYNGEE. CDR3 coding DNA: TGTGCCAGCAGCATCCGGGACAGGATGGCAAAAGGCTACACCTTC. Translated, it gives CASSIRDRMAKGYTF.

As for this clone: The sample has other DNA sequences that encode this CDR3 too. The rearrangement uses TRBV6-5 and TRBJ1-6, with a weak D call TRBD1 (6 bases). With 8 bases removed from V and 0 bases from J, the gap between germline ends came to 11 bases. The V gene's germline CDR1 is MNHEY and CDR2 SVGAGI. The CDR3 runs 15 residues. CDR3 sequence reads: CASSRGSSYNSPLHF. CDR3 DNA: TGTGCCAGCTCAAGGGGGAGCTCCTATAATTCACCCCTCCACTTT.

This chain links TRBV21-1 with TRBJ2-7; the listed D gene, TRBD2, was not tested against the DNA. TRBV21-1 counts as a pseudogene. The CDR3 is 16 residues long. CDR3 region: CAWLEAKRPSSYEQYF. CDR3 sequence (DNA): TGTGCCTGGCTGGAGGCCAAACGACCTAGCTCCTACGAGCAGTACTTC.

The chain links TRBV6-1 to TRBJ1-2; 9 nucleotides match TRBD1. CDR1 is MNHNS, CDR2 SASEGT, per germline. This CDR3 spans 17 amino acids. Trimming at V came to 4 bases and at J to 8 bases, leaving 17 bases not matched to a gene. In nucleotides, the CDR3 is TGTGCCAGCAGTGGGACAGGGGCCGCCGTCGGATTTTCGGGCTACACCTTC. It is translated as CASSGTGAAVGFSGYTF.

The chain uses TRBV5-1 and TRBJ2-7; 8 bases map to TRBD2. The ends lost 0 bases at V and 2 bases at J; junction bases unmatched: 7. Germline CDR1 SGHRS, CDR2 YFSETQ. This CDR3 contains 16 residues. The CDR3 is CASSLVPAGDPYEQYF. The DNA of the CDR3 is TGCGCCAGCAGCTTGGTCCCAGCGGGGGACCCCTACGAGCAGTACTTC.

The gene calls are TRBV28 and TRBJ1-1, with 7 bases matching TRBD1. V shed 6 bases and J 0 bases; nucleotides not matched to a gene: 1. Germline assignment: CDR1 MDHEN and CDR2 SYDVKM. The CDR3 totals 13 residues. The CDR3 bases are TGTGCCAGCAGGGGACAGCTGAACACTGAAGCTTTCTTT. This translates into CASRGQLNTEAFF.